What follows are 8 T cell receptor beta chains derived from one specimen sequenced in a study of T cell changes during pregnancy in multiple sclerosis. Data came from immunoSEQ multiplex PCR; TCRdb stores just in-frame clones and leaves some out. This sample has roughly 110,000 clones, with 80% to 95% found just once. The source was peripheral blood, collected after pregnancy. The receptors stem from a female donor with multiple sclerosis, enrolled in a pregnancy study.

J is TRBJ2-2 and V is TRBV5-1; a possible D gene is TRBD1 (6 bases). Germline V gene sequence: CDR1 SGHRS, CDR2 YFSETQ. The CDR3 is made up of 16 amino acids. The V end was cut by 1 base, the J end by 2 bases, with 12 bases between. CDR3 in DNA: TGCGCCAGCAGCTTGTCACCACAGGGAAACACCGGGGAGCTGTTTTTT. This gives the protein CASSLSPQGNTGELFF.

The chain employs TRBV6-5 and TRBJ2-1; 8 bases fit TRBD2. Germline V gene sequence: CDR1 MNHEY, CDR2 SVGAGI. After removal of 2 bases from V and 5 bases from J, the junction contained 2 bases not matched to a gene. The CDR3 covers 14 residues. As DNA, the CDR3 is TGTGCCAGCAGTTACGGCGGGGGGAACAATGAGCAGTTCTTC. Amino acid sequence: CASSYGGGNNEQFF.

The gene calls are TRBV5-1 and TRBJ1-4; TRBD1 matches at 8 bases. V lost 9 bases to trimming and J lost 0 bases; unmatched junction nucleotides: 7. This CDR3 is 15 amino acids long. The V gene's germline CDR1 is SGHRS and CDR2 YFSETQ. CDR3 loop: CATSSTGATNEKLFF. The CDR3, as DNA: TGCGCCACCTCTTCGACAGGGGCAACTAATGAAAAACTGTTTTTT.

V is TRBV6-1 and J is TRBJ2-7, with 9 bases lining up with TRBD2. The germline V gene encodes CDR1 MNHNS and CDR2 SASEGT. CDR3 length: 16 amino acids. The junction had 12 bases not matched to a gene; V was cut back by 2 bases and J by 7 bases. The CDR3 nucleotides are TGTGCCAGCAGTGAATGGGGGGGCGGGAGGGCTCGAGAGCAGTACTTC. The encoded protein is CASSEWGGGRAREQYF.

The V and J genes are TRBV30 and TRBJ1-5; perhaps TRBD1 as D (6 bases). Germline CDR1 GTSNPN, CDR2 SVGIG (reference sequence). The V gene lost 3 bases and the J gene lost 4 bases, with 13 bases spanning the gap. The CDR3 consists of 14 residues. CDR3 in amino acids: CAWSHRDRNQPQHF. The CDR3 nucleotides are TGTGCCTGGAGCCACCGTGACAGGAATCAGCCCCAGCATTTT.

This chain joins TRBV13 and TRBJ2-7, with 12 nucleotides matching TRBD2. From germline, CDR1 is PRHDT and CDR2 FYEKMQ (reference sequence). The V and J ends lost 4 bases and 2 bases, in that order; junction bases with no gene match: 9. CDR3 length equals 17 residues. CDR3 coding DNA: TGTGCCAGCAGCTCCCCCGGGACTAGCGGGTCTCCCTACGAGCAGTACTTC. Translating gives CASSSPGTSGSPYEQYF.

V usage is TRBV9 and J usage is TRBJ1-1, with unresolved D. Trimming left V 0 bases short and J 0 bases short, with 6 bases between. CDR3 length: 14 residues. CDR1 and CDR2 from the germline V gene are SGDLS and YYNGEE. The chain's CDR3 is CASSVDPVNTEAFF. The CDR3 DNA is TGTGCCAGCAGCGTAGATCCGGTGAACACTGAAGCTTTCTTT.

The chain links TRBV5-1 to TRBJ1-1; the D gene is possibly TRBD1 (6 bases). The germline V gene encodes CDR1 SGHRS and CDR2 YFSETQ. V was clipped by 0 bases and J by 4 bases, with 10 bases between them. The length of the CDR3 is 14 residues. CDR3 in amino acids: CASSLDRAGTEAFF. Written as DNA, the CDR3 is TGCGCCAGCAGCTTGGACAGGGCGGGCACTGAAGCTTTCTTT.